Listed below are T cell receptor beta chains from one sample, sequenced in a study of cytomegalovirus exposure and HLA in healthy donors. TCRdb's table, derived via immunoSEQ multiplex PCR, lists solely in-frame clones and lacks some. This sample yields over 150,000 clones, of which 71% are seen a single time; under 3.5% belongs to the top ten. Material: PBMCs. The receptors shown here come from a woman younger than 45 in good health and CMV-seronegative. CDR3s include the opening cysteine and the closing phenylalanine or tryptophan. D genes are given only for firm matches. Not every row has a clone size; where given, it reads once, few, many or a size class.

size,J,V,length,D,CDR3,DNA
-,TRBJ2-3,TRBV5-1,17,-,CASSFITGEASTDTQYF,TGCGCCAGCAGCTTCATCACAGGGGAGGCAAGCACAGATACGCAGTATTTT
-,TRBJ2-3,TRBV29-1,13,TRBD2,CSVAGTSGDTQYF,TGCAGCGTTGCCGGGACTAGCGGGGATACGCAGTATTTT
-,TRBJ2-2,TRBV28,16,TRBD2,CASSLGLAGVTGELFF,TGTGCCAGCAGCCTAGGACTAGCGGGAGTCACCGGGGAGCTGTTTTTT
-,TRBJ2-7,TRBV7-2,14,TRBD1,CASSLAGQDYEQYF,TGTGCCAGCAGCTTAGCCGGACAGGACTACGAGCAGTACTTC
-,TRBJ1-1,TRBV27,17,TRBD1,CASSYRGPQRTWTEAFF,TGTGCCAGCAGTTATAGGGGGCCGCAGAGGACCTGGACTGAAGCTTTCTTT
-,TRBJ1-4,TRBV9,14,-,CASSAGQPNEKLFF,TGTGCCAGCAGCGCAGGACAGCCAAATGAAAAACTGTTTTTT
few,TRBJ1-1,TRBV20-1,11,-,CSALQYTEAFF,TGCAGTGCTCTCCAGTACACTGAAGCTTTCTTT
-,TRBJ2-5,TRBV28,15,-,CASSLTVDGGETQYF,TGTGCCAGCAGTTTAACAGTGGACGGCGGGGAGACCCAGTACTTC
few,TRBJ2-1,TRBV27,14,TRBD1,CASSLRTGDNEQFF,TGTGCCAGCAGTTTAAGGACAGGAGACAATGAGCAGTTCTTC
-,TRBJ1-2,TRBV28,15,-,CASSSFDRPNYGYTF,TGTGCCAGCAGTTCATTCGACAGGCCGAACTATGGCTACACCTTC
-,TRBJ1-6,TRBV4-3,15,-,CASSQVASYNSPLHF,TGCGCCAGCAGCCAAGTGGCCTCCTATAATTCACCCCTCCACTTT
-,TRBJ1-4,TRBV10-1,16,TRBD1,CASSPGTGKTNEKLFF,TGCGCCAGCAGCCCCGGGACAGGGAAGACTAATGAAAAACTGTTTTTT
-,TRBJ1-1,TRBV7-7,13,-,CASSLERGAEAFF,TGTGCTAGCAGCTTAGAACGGGGGGCTGAAGCTTTCTTT
-,TRBJ1-5,TRBV5-5,15,-,CASSLGHLSNQPQHF,TGTGCCAGCAGCTTAGGACATCTTAGCAATCAGCCCCAGCATTTT
-,TRBJ2-1,TRBV28,16,TRBD2,CASSSPGTSTYNEQFF,TGTGCCAGCAGTTCACCCGGGACTAGCACCTACAATGAGCAGTTCTTC
-,TRBJ2-7,TRBV5-4,14,TRBD2,CASSRPGGREEQYF,TGTGCCAGCAGCAGACCCGGCGGGAGGGAGGAGCAGTACTTC
few,TRBJ2-7,TRBV5-6,15,-,CASSNFWGMDYEQYF,TGTGCCAGCAGCAACTTTTGGGGGATGGACTACGAGCAGTACTTC
few,TRBJ2-3,TRBV7-6,11,-,CASSLSDTQYF,TGTGCCAGCAGCCTGAGCGATACGCAGTATTTT
-,TRBJ2-3,TRBV18,14,TRBD2,CASSPGLATDTQYF,TGTGCCAGCTCACCGGGACTAGCCACAGATACGCAGTATTTT
-,TRBJ1-2,TRBV5-1,13,TRBD1,CASSEGQRADWTF,TGCGCCAGCAGCGAGGGACAGAGGGCGGATTGGACCTTC
few,TRBJ2-1,TRBV2,17,-,CASSGMFGGGIYNEQFF,TGTGCCAGCAGTGGGATGTTTGGGGGAGGAATATACAATGAGCAGTTCTTC
-,TRBJ2-1,TRBV5-1,15,TRBD2,CASTLRLAGANEQFF,TGCGCCAGCACCCTTAGACTAGCGGGAGCAAATGAGCAGTTCTTC
few,TRBJ2-7,TRBV5-8,12,-,CALGGGPYEQYF,TGTGCCTTGGGCGGGGGCCCCTACGAGCAGTACTTC
once,TRBJ2-7,TRBV5-4,14,-,CASSFQREAYEQYF,TGTGCCAGCAGCTTCCAAAGAGAGGCCTACGAGCAGTACTTC
-,TRBJ2-1,TRBV4-2,16,TRBD2,CASSPGLAGAYNEQFF,TGTGCCAGCAGCCCCGGACTAGCGGGGGCCTACAATGAGCAGTTCTTC
-,TRBJ2-1,TRBV28,16,TRBD2,CASSLGTSGRYNEQFF,TGTGCCAGCAGTTTAGGGACTAGCGGGCGATACAATGAGCAGTTCTTC
-,TRBJ2-7,TRBV28,14,TRBD2,CASRPGLAGGEQYF,TGTGCCAGCAGGCCGGGACTAGCGGGGGGAGAGCAGTACTTC
few,TRBJ2-7,TRBV4-3,18,TRBD2,CASSQELAHGGSRYEQYF,TGCGCCAGCAGCCAAGAACTTGCCCACGGCGGGAGTAGGTACGAGCAGTACTTC
-,TRBJ2-7,TRBV28,11,-,CASSLGDLIHF,TGTGCCAGCAGTTTAGGGGACTTAATTCACTTC
-,TRBJ2-1,TRBV2,17,-,CASSPLGGLQLYNEQFF,TGTGCCAGCAGCCCCTTAGGCGGGCTCCAACTCTACAATGAGCAGTTCTTC
-,TRBJ2-2,TRBV29-1,13,TRBD1,CSVTGQGNGELFF,TGCAGCGTAACGGGACAGGGTAACGGGGAGCTGTTTTTT
once,TRBJ1-6,TRBV30,16,TRBD1,CAWTGQGAGYNSPLHF,TGTGCCTGGACCGGACAGGGGGCAGGATATAATTCACCCCTCCACTTT
-,TRBJ1-2,TRBV2,15,TRBD1,CASSELKGQFIGYTF,TGTGCCAGCAGTGAACTGAAGGGACAGTTTATTGGCTACACCTTC
-,TRBJ1-1,TRBV29-1,13,TRBD1,CSGDRGMNTEAFF,TGCAGCGGCGACAGGGGGATGAACACTGAAGCTTTCTTT
-,TRBJ1-5,TRBV4-1,17,TRBD1,CASSQLTLGQANQPQHF,TGCGCCAGCAGCCAACTAACACTCGGACAGGCCAATCAGCCCCAGCATTTT
few,TRBJ1-1,TRBV6-1,12,-,CASSETGTEAFF,TGTGCCAGCAGTGAGACAGGTACTGAAGCTTTCTTT
-,TRBJ1-6,TRBV30,17,-,CAWSERDNFLSNSPLHF,TGTGCCTGGAGTGAACGGGACAACTTCCTAAGTAATTCACCCCTCCACTTT
-,TRBJ2-3,TRBV2,14,TRBD2,CASGLGTSTDTQYF,TGTGCCAGCGGACTAGGAACAAGCACAGATACGCAGTATTTT
-,TRBJ1-2,TRBV5-4,17,TRBD1,CASNDRRTGGTNYGYTF,TGTGCCAGCAACGATAGGAGGACAGGCGGAACAAACTATGGCTACACCTTC
-,TRBJ2-7,TRBV27,14,-,CASSFTESSYEQYF,TGTGCCAGCAGTTTTACCGAGAGCTCCTACGAGCAGTACTTC
-,TRBJ2-2,TRBV6-5,14,TRBD1,CASLSTGGIGELFF,TGTGCCAGCCTCTCGACAGGGGGCATCGGGGAGCTGTTTTTT
-,TRBJ1-6,TRBV6-1,13,-,CASSSSYNSPLHF,TGTGCCAGCAGCTCCTCCTATAATTCACCCCTCCACTTT
-,TRBJ2-1,TRBV4-2,13,-,CASSQEAWSEQFF,TGTGCCAGCAGCCAAGAGGCATGGAGTGAGCAGTTCTTC